The rows below give T cell receptor beta chains drawn from one sample of a study of blood T cell repertoires in COVID-19. Clones were sequenced by immunoSEQ multiplex PCR, and TCRdb holds only the in-frame ones, with some missing. The sample records about 270,000 clones, about four fifths being singletons. The specimen was peripheral blood. These receptor sequences come from a human donor with COVID-19, enrolled during active disease. The donor label of this sample is uncertain. CDR3s include the opening cysteine and the closing phenylalanine or tryptophan. D genes are given only for firm matches. Size is omitted from some rows. Given values are once, few, many or a class for expanded clones.

J gene	D gene	clone size	V gene	CDR3 protein	CDR3 DNA
TRBJ1-5	NA	NA	TRBV7-2	CARGEGPFNQPQHF	TGTGCCAGAGGGGAGGGCCCTTTCAATCAGCCCCAGCATTTT
TRBJ1-2	NA	NA	TRBV5-1	CASSLEAGLSYGYTF	TGCGCCAGCAGCTTGGAGGCAGGGCTGAGTTATGGCTACACCTTC
TRBJ2-3	TRBD1	NA	TRBV4-1	CASSQPPGQRIDTQYF	TGCGCCAGCAGCCAGCCCCCGGGACAGCGGATTGATACGCAGTATTTT
TRBJ1-5	TRBD1	NA	TRBV5-1	CASSIGTGGQPQHF	TGCGCCAGCAGCATCGGGACAGGGGGTCAGCCCCAGCATTTT
TRBJ2-7	NA	NA	TRBV6-5	CASRPPAEGKQYF	TGTGCCAGCAGACCCCCGGCCGAGGGAAAGCAGTACTTC
TRBJ2-2	TRBD2	NA	TRBV5-1	CASSTTSGSNTGELFF	TGCGCCAGCAGCACAACTAGCGGGAGTAACACCGGGGAGCTGTTTTTT
TRBJ1-3	NA	NA	TRBV6-5	CASRPPQGSGNTIYF	TGTGCCAGCAGACCTCCCCAGGGATCTGGAAACACCATATATTTT
TRBJ2-1	NA	NA	TRBV21-1	CASISPTSGGPNEQFF	TGTGCCAGCATCTCTCCGACTAGCGGGGGACCCAATGAGCAGTTCTTC
TRBJ1-3	NA	NA	TRBV12-5	CASGPLPPGLANEAGNTIYF	TGTGCTAGTGGTCCCCTCCCCCCAGGGCTGGCTAATGAGGCTGGAAACACCATATATTTT
TRBJ1-2	NA	NA	TRBV7-2	CASSLGQENYGYTF	TGTGCCAGCAGCTTAGGACAGGAGAACTATGGCTACACCTTC
TRBJ2-3	NA	NA	TRBV7-9	CASSLGRTPSTDTQYF	TGTGCCAGCAGCTTAGGCAGGACACCCTCCACAGATACGCAGTATTTT
TRBJ2-1	NA	NA	TRBV4-3	CASSQDARLLSYEQFF	TGCGCCAGCAGCCAAGATGCGAGACTATTGTCATATGAGCAGTTCTTC
TRBJ1-2	NA	NA	TRBV19	CASSIVGTPGGYTF	TGTGCCAGTAGTATAGTAGGCACCCCGGGAGGCTACACCTTC
TRBJ2-7	NA	NA	TRBV29-1	CSVESSGWIYEQYF	TGCAGCGTTGAGTCGTCCGGGTGGATCTACGAGCAGTACTTC
TRBJ2-6	TRBD2	NA	TRBV7-2	CASSVAGAFSGANVLTF	TGTGCCAGCAGCGTAGCGGGAGCGTTCTCTGGGGCCAACGTCCTGACTTTC
TRBJ1-1	NA	NA	TRBV29-1	CSVSLLETMNTEAFF	TGCAGCGTTTCCCTCCTGGAGACCATGAACACTGAAGCTTTCTTT
TRBJ2-1	TRBD2	NA	TRBV28	CASSSSGTRGGGEQFF	TGTGCCAGCAGTTCCTCCGGGACTAGGGGTGGCGGTGAGCAGTTCTTC
TRBJ1-1	NA	NA	TRBV24-1	CATELQNLNTEAFF	TGTGCCACTGAGTTACAGAATCTAAACACTGAAGCTTTCTTT
TRBJ1-2	NA	once	TRBV19	CASSLQGDYGYTF	TGTGCCAGTAGTCTACAGGGCGACTATGGCTACACCTTC
TRBJ2-7	NA	NA	TRBV6-6	CASNRGAARAGSYEQYF	TGTGCCAGCAATCGAGGGGCCGCTAGAGCGGGCTCCTACGAGCAGTACTTC
TRBJ2-7	NA	NA	TRBV24-1	CATSDLGGYEQYF	TGTGCCACCAGTGATTTAGGGGGCTACGAGCAGTACTTC
TRBJ1-1	NA	few	TRBV28	CASSEIGGNTEAFF	TGTGCCAGCAGCGAAATAGGGGGGAACACTGAAGCTTTCTTT
TRBJ2-7	NA	once	TRBV10-2	CASEEAPGAKQYF	TGCGCCAGCGAAGAAGCTCCAGGGGCGAAGCAGTACTTC
TRBJ1-2	TRBD1	NA	TRBV4-1	CASSQGGTGPYGYTF	TGCGCCAGCAGCCAAGGCGGGACAGGCCCCTATGGCTACACCTTC
TRBJ2-7	NA	NA	TRBV5-1	CASSPVPHEQYF	TGCGCCAGCAGCCCCGTTCCCCACGAGCAGTACTTC
TRBJ1-5	TRBD1	few	TRBV30	CASSRTGFDQPQHF	TGTGCCTCCTCCCGGACAGGGTTTGACCAGCCCCAGCATTTT
TRBJ1-6	NA	NA	TRBV11-2	CASSLESRSSYNSPLHF	TGTGCCAGCAGCTTAGAGTCACGGAGCTCCTATAATTCACCCCTCCACTTT
TRBJ1-2	NA	NA	TRBV7-3	CASSPKDTQFSGYTF	TGTGCCAGCAGCCCAAAGGACACCCAATTTTCAGGCTACACCTTC
TRBJ1-1	NA	once	TRBV28	CASRPYGAGRTEAFF	TGTGCCAGCAGGCCTTATGGGGCAGGGAGGACTGAAGCTTTCTTT
TRBJ1-5	TRBD1	NA	TRBV6-2/TRBV6-3	CASRPTGERNQPQHF	TGTGCCAGCAGGCCTACAGGGGAGCGCAATCAGCCCCAGCATTTT
TRBJ2-7	TRBD2	NA	TRBV7-2	CASSLGSGRVYEQYF	TGTGCCAGCAGCTTAGGGAGCGGGAGAGTTTACGAGCAGTACTTC
TRBJ2-7	NA	NA	TRBV9	CASSLQGTYEQYF	TGTGCCAGCAGCCTACAGGGCACCTACGAGCAGTACTTC
TRBJ2-7	TRBD1	NA	TRBV7-3	CASSQTGQGGEQYF	TGTGCCAGCAGCCAAACGGGACAGGGGGGCGAGCAGTACTTC
TRBJ1-3	TRBD1	NA	TRBV3-1/TRBV3-2	CASSRLTPGQGDTIYF	TGTGCCAGCAGCCGTCTAACTCCGGGACAGGGAGACACCATATATTTT
TRBJ2-4	NA	once	TRBV20-1	CSAAGNIQYF	TGCAGTGCGGCCGGGAACATTCAGTACTTC
TRBJ2-5	TRBD2	NA	TRBV2	CASRGPTGTRERETQYF	TGTGCCAGCAGGGGCCCGACCGGGACTAGGGAAAGAGAGACCCAGTACTTC
TRBJ2-1	TRBD2	NA	TRBV27	CASSQTFSGRNSYNEQFF	TGTGCCAGCAGCCAAACGTTTAGCGGGAGAAACTCCTACAATGAGCAGTTCTTC
TRBJ2-7	TRBD1	NA	TRBV19	CASSIATGGVSYEQYF	TGTGCCAGTAGTATAGCAACAGGGGGCGTTTCCTACGAGCAGTACTTC
TRBJ2-3	NA	once	TRBV9	CASSVFPAVTDTQYF	TGTGCCAGCAGCGTATTTCCAGCGGTTACAGATACGCAGTATTTT
TRBJ1-2	TRBD1	NA	TRBV7-8	CASSLVGDRGFYGYTF	TGTGCCAGCAGCTTAGTGGGGGACAGGGGATTTTATGGCTACACCTTC
TRBJ1-6	TRBD1	NA	TRBV3-1/TRBV3-2	CASSADRVSNNSPLHF	TGTGCCAGCAGCGCTGACAGGGTGTCGAATAATTCACCCCTCCACTTT
TRBJ1-4	NA	NA	TRBV19	CASSIARDTNEKLFF	TGTGCCAGTAGTATTGCCAGGGATACGAATGAAAAACTGTTTTTT
TRBJ1-2	NA	once	TRBV7-2	CASSLYLAGTRSHGYTF	TGTGCCAGCAGCTTGTACTTAGCCGGGACAAGGTCGCATGGCTACACCTTC
TRBJ2-3	TRBD2	NA	TRBV3-1/TRBV3-2	CASSQSGEGTDTQYF	TGTGCCAGCAGCCAGAGCGGGGAGGGAACAGATACGCAGTATTTT
TRBJ2-1	TRBD2	NA	TRBV27	CASSSPGLAINEQFF	TGTGCCAGCAGTTCACCGGGACTAGCAATTAATGAGCAGTTCTTC
TRBJ1-2	NA	NA	TRBV6-1	CASSESAFKGQDYGYTF	TGTGCCAGCAGTGAATCGGCCTTTAAGGGACAAGACTATGGCTACACCTTC
TRBJ1-5	NA	NA	TRBV4-1	CASSRLQGLGQPQHF	TGCGCCAGCAGCCGCCTACAGGGTTTAGGACAGCCCCAGCATTTT
TRBJ2-1	TRBD2	NA	TRBV28	CASSQTSGRGEQFF	TGTGCCAGCAGCCAAACTAGCGGGAGGGGTGAGCAGTTCTTC
TRBJ1-1	TRBD1	NA	TRBV4-1	CASSQRGTGANTEAFF	TGCGCCAGCAGCCAAAGGGGGACAGGGGCGAACACTGAAGCTTTCTTT
TRBJ1-2	NA	NA	TRBV4-3	CASSQEGEGVYGYTF	TGCGCCAGCAGCCAAGAAGGGGAGGGGGTCTATGGCTACACCTTC
TRBJ1-1	NA	NA	TRBV3-1/TRBV3-2	CASSPLPKGVGNTEAFF	TGTGCCAGCAGCCCTTTACCGAAGGGGGTGGGGAACACTGAAGCTTTCTTT
TRBJ2-1	NA	once	TRBV19	CASRPDRDNEQFF	TGTGCCAGTAGACCCGACAGAGACAATGAGCAGTTCTTC
TRBJ1-2	TRBD1	NA	TRBV28	CASIPPGQDYGYTF	TGTGCCAGCATTCCTCCGGGACAGGACTATGGCTACACCTTC
TRBJ2-5	TRBD2	NA	TRBV29-1	CSVGRLAGEETQYF	TGCAGCGTTGGGCGACTAGCGGGAGAAGAGACCCAGTACTTC
TRBJ1-2	NA	NA	TRBV28	CASSLSDRQHYGYTF	TGTGCCAGCAGTTTATCTGACAGACAGCACTATGGCTACACCTTC
TRBJ1-3	NA	few	TRBV5-6	CASSWGPEGPGNTIYF	TGTGCCAGCAGCTGGGGCCCGGAGGGGCCTGGAAACACCATATATTTT
TRBJ2-2	NA	NA	TRBV28	CASSLFRGAGELFF	TGTGCCAGCAGTTTATTTCGGGGTGCCGGGGAGCTGTTTTTT
TRBJ1-1	TRBD1	NA	TRBV12-3/TRBV12-4	CASTRTGTTEAFF	TGTGCCAGCACCCGGACAGGGACCACTGAAGCTTTCTTT
TRBJ2-2	NA	NA	TRBV9	CASSVGPGLATGELFF	TGTGCCAGCAGCGTAGGCCCGGGGTTGGCCACCGGGGAGCTGTTTTTT